This TCR beta chain was recovered during a study of a mutant IDH1 vaccine in newly diagnosed glioma. Study summary: Radiotherapy, temozolomide, or both had been given previously, and both were given to most. Study-level findings and limits: Researchers report vaccine-induced immune responses in roughly 93% of patients. Changes in the top peripheral T cell clonotypes seemingly had no bearing on pseudoprogression.

The time point: baseline, week 1 (first vaccination visit). Treatment given: pre-vaccination baseline after standard-of-care therapy. Germline V CDR1 and CDR2: SGHNT, YYREEE (reference sequence). There are 13 residues in the CDR3. The V and J ends lost 2 bases and 4 bases respectively, with 7 bases between them. TCRdb's copy holds only in-frame clones and misses some; the assay was immunoSEQ multiplex PCR. The sample consists of around 33,000 clones, around 83% of them appearing once. This clone has only a few counts. Its antigen is as yet unknown. The origin of this receptor is a man between 45 and 60 years old with glioma. Some clones in this sample may be carry-over from other donors' samples. This sample comprised peripheral blood mononuclear cells (PBMCs), obtained from a glioma patient treated with radiotherapy, temozolomide or both. The V call is TRBV5-4, the J call TRBJ1-5; tentatively, D is TRBD1 (5 bases). CDR3 sequence: CASSFEGNQPQHF. CDR3 sequence (DNA): TGTGCCAGCAGCTTTGAGGGGAATCAGCCCCAGCATTTT.